The T cell receptor beta chain described here comes from a study of human T cells and chemical hapten exposure. This clonotype was counted at least ten times. The V end was cut by 3 bases, the J end by 3 bases, with 14 bases between. Looked up from germline, CDR1 is KGHSH and CDR2 is LQKENI. This CDR3 has 16 amino acids. The sample's time point: pre-sensitization, week 0. Noted treatment: therapeutic diphenylcyclopropenone sensitization with weekly scalp DPC. TCRdb re-analysed the RACE reads in MiXCR, keeping a single row per CDR3 protein. The top ten hold 2.5% to 3.5% of the sample, which has about 120,000 distinct CDR3 sequences, roughly 12% seen once.

V usage is TRBV18 and J usage is TRBJ1-4; D unresolved. The sample consisted of whole blood, taken in connection with sensitization to the hapten diphenylcyclopropenone (DPC). The TCR sequence derives from a woman younger than 30 with alopecia areata. Some clones in this sample may be carry-over from other donors' samples. The CDR3 protein is CASSPTGGSSNEKLFF. In DNA form, the CDR3 reads TGTGCCAGCTCACCGACTGGTGGTTCGTCTAATGAAAAACTGTTTTTT.